This T cell receptor (beta chain) originates from a study of blood T cell repertoires in COVID-19. This CDR3 comprises 12 residues. With V trimmed by 5 bases and J by 3 bases, 3 bases remained unmatched. The germline V gene has CDR1 SQVTM and CDR2 ANQGSEA. This table comes from immunoSEQ multiplex PCR, and its TCRdb copy is limited to in-frame clones, with some not included. The sample has more than 300,000 clones; 70% to 90% are singletons. To note about this clone: The sample holds other DNA sequences that translate to the same CDR3.

Sequencing was performed on PBMCs or T cells enriched from blood (not recorded which). The chain is built from TRBV29-1 and TRBJ1-2; 7 nucleotides line up with TRBD1. The receptor's source is a woman aged 25 to 39 who had recovered from COVID-19. CDR3 bases: TGCAGCGTTTTAACAGGGGACTATGGCTACACCTTC. It is translated as CSVLTGDYGYTF.